The sequence of this T cell receptor beta chain was determined in a study of blood T cell repertoires in COVID-19. Sequenced by immunoSEQ multiplex PCR; TCRdb stores in-frame clones only, minus some. The sample gives about 250,000 clones, 86% of which show up once; roughly 5.2% is in the top ten. The germline V gene has CDR1 MDHEN and CDR2 SYDVKM. The CDR3 is made up of 17 amino acids. The V end lost 7 bases, the J end lost 6 bases, and 25 bases lay between the germline ends. Sequenced material: peripheral blood. The chain carries TRBV28 and TRBJ1-5; tentatively, D is TRBD1 (5 bases). The receptor was derived from a woman aged 80 or over with COVID-19, enrolled during active disease. The CDR3 coding sequence is TGTGCCAGCACCCCCGAGCGGGGGACGTTCAGTGGTCAGCCCCAGCATTTT. Translation gives CASTPERGTFSGQPQHF.